One sample yielded the 23 T cell receptor beta chains listed below, sequenced in a study of patients and donors after allogeneic stem cell transplantation. TCRdb used MiXCR to reprocess the RT-PCR reads, holding one entry per CDR3 protein. Of approximately 430,000 distinct CDR3 sequences detected, 16% appear once; the ten largest clones hold 7.2%. The sample comprised blood, either unsorted or a sorted T cell fraction (not recorded which). The receptor set was obtained from a human donor who was either an allogeneic HSCT recipient or a stem cell or donor lymphocyte infusion donor (not recorded which). It is not recorded whose cells these are; they may come from a transplant donor.

This clonotype came up many times. The V gene is TRBV20-1, the J gene TRBJ2-1; 7 nucleotides agree with TRBD2. V shed 5 bases and J 3 bases; nucleotides not matched to a gene: 7. The germline V gene has CDR1 DFQATT and CDR2 SNEGSKA (reference sequence). The CDR3 consists of 14 residues. The chain's CDR3 is CSAGGTTDYNEQFF. As DNA, the CDR3 is TGCAGTGCTGGAGGGACTACCGACTACAATGAGCAGTTCTTC.

On this clonotype itself: The junction departs from germline at one end; a sequencing error may be responsible. J is TRBJ2-5 and V is TRBV30; a weak D match, TRBD2 (5 bases). The V gene's germline CDR1 is GTSNPN and CDR2 SVGIG (reference sequence). This CDR3 is 15 amino acids long. For the CDR3, the DNA is TGTGCCTGGAGTCCGACGGGATCCTACCAAGAGGCCCAGTACTTC. Protein: CAWSPTGSYQEAQYF. Supplemented by reference TRBV30 and TRBJ2-5, the full variable domain reads SQTIHQWPATLVQPVGSPLSLECTVEGTSNPNLYWYRQAAGRGLQLLFYSVGIGQISSEVPQNLSASRPQDRQFILSSKKLLLSDSGFYLCAWSPTGSYQEAQYFGPGTRLLVL.

The rearrangement links TRBV6-1 to TRBJ1-2, with TRBD1 matching 9 bases. Germline V gene lookup returns CDR1 MNHNS and CDR2 SASEGT. CDR3 size: 15 residues. V shed 7 bases, J shed 8 bases, and the junction held 14 bases outside the gene matches. As DNA, the CDR3 is TGTGCCAGCAAACCCTTGGACAGGGGACGTTTAGGCTACACCTTC. This translates into CASKPLDRGRLGYTF.

The rearrangement uses TRBV29-1 and TRBJ2-2, with D possibly being TRBD2 (7 bases). Germline V lookup: CDR1 SQVTM, CDR2 ANQGSEA. The CDR3 totals 15 residues. Trimming removed 7 bases from V and 6 bases from J, with 21 bases in between. The CDR3 sequence: CSAARGGTFPGELFF. CDR3 nucleotides: TGCAGCGCCGCTAGGGGGGGGACGTTTCCCGGGGAGCTGTTTTTT.

The chain couples TRBV6-1 to TRBJ2-2; 8 positions agree with TRBD2. Germline V gene lookup returns CDR1 MNHNS and CDR2 SASEGT. This CDR3 contains 16 residues. With 6 bases clipped from V and 6 bases from J, the junction kept 12 bases outside the gene matches. The DNA for the CDR3 is TGTGCCAGCAGCCAACTCGCGGGAGGAGAGGCCGGGGAGCTGTTTTTT. Protein: CASSQLAGGEAGELFF.

The chain combines TRBV9 with TRBJ1-1, with D unclear. The V gene's germline CDR1 is SGDLS and CDR2 YYNGEE. V lost 0 bases to trimming and J lost 4 bases, with 7 bases between them. The CDR3 length is 13 residues. CDR3 sequence reads: CASSVAVGTEAFF. The CDR3 nucleotides are TGTGCCAGCAGCGTAGCCGTAGGCACTGAAGCTTTCTTT.

In its sample, this clonotype was seen a few times. This chain joins TRBV10-3 and TRBJ2-7, with TRBD1 matching 8 bases. CDR3 size: 16 residues. V shed 3 bases, J shed 4 bases, and the junction held 11 bases outside the gene matches. Germline CDR1 reads ENHRY; CDR2 reads SYGVKD. The CDR3 DNA reads TGTGCCATCAGTGATCCAATTCAGGGGGCTAGTTACGAGCAGTACTTC. It yields the protein CAISDPIQGASYEQYF.

This chain connects TRBV20-1 to TRBJ1-3, with D perhaps matching TRBD1 (5 bases). CDR3 length equals 17 residues. V lost 0 bases to trimming and J lost 1 base, with 16 bases between them. Germline V gene data show CDR1 as DFQATT and CDR2 as SNEGSKA (reference sequence). CDR3 sequence: CSARDRRAGRSGNTIYF. CDR3 in DNA: TGCAGTGCTAGAGATCGTAGGGCAGGGCGATCTGGAAACACCATATATTTT.

This clonotype appeared a few times. CDR3: CASDRRGTGELFF. As DNA, the CDR3 is TGTGCCAGCGATCGTAGGGGCACCGGGGAGCTGTTTTTT. The V call is TRBV2, the J call TRBJ2-2, with D possibly being TRBD1 (5 bases). This CDR3 region has 13 residues. CDR1 is SNHLY, CDR2 FYNNEI, per germline. V was trimmed by 8 bases and J by 4 bases, leaving 11 bases between them.

The chain recombines TRBV5-6 with TRBJ2-7; D might be TRBD1 (5 bases). Germline V gene sequence: CDR1 SGHDT, CDR2 YYEEEE. The CDR3 totals 14 residues. Trimming pared 2 bases from V and 0 bases from J, leaving 9 bases between. In nucleotides, the CDR3 is TGTGCCAGCAGCTTTCTGACAGTCTCCTACGAGCAGTACTTC. Its translation: CASSFLTVSYEQYF.

The rearrangement joins TRBV20-1 to TRBJ1-1; D is ambiguous. The CDR3 has 13 residues. Trimming removed 5 bases at V and 2 bases at J, with 12 bases between. Germline CDR1 and CDR2: DFQATT and SNEGSKA (reference sequence). The chain's CDR3 is CSAAPWANTEAFF. In nucleotides, the CDR3 is TGCAGTGCTGCCCCCTGGGCCAACACTGAAGCTTTCTTT.

This chain uses TRBV20-1 with TRBJ2-7, with D maybe TRBD1 (6 bases). With 5 bases removed from V and 2 bases from J, the gap between germline ends came to 19 bases. This CDR3 is 15 amino acids long. CDR1 is DFQATT and CDR2 is SNEGSKA in the germline V gene (reference sequence). The CDR3 here is CSAGGHPASTYEQYF. CDR3 coding DNA: TGCAGTGCTGGGGGACACCCGGCCTCTACCTACGAGCAGTACTTC.

This chain uses TRBV5-6 with TRBJ2-1, with D uncertain. This CDR3 has 15 amino acids. Trimming pared 0 bases from V and 10 bases from J, leaving 17 bases between. Germline CDR1 is SGHDT and CDR2 is YYEEEE. The CDR3 loop is CASSLVGRTDGEQFF. CDR3 sequence (DNA): TGTGCCAGCAGCTTGGTTGGTAGGACCGACGGAGAGCAGTTCTTC. Full variable domain (rest looked up from reference TRBV5-6 and TRBJ2-1): DAGVTQSPTHLIKTRGQQVTLRCSPKSGHDTVSWYQQALGQGPQFIFQYYEEEERQRGNFPDRFSGHQFPNYSSELNVNALLLGDSALYLCASSLVGRTDGEQFFGPGTRLTVL.

This clonotype was seen repeatedly, ten times or more. The junction does not match germline at one end; this may be a read error. The CDR3 coding sequence is TGTGCCAGCAGCCCGGGAGTTTCTGGAAACACCATATATTTT. Protein: CASSPGVSGNTIYF. The rearrangement uses TRBV5-1 and TRBJ1-3, with no clear D. Per the germline V gene, CDR1 is SGHRS and CDR2 is YFSETQ. The CDR3 runs 14 residues.

This clonotype was observed a handful of times. The chain has TRBV5-1 and TRBJ2-7, with 8 positions matching TRBD1. The V segment lost 3 bases and the J segment 1 base; nucleotides outside the gene matches: 9. Looked up from germline, CDR1 is SGHRS and CDR2 is YFSETQ. The CDR3 totals 16 residues. The CDR3 spells CASSYDRGRSSYEQYF. CDR3 DNA sequence: TGCGCCAGCAGCTACGACAGGGGTCGATCTTCCTACGAGCAGTACTTC.

This clonotype has just a few counts. The rearrangement links TRBV29-1 to TRBJ2-5, with TRBD2 matching over 10 bases. Looked up from germline, CDR1 is SQVTM and CDR2 is ANQGSEA. The CDR3 is 17 amino acids. V shed 6 bases and J 0 bases; nucleotides not matched to a gene: 13. This CDR3 is CSVPPGLAPWYQETQYF. CDR3 coding DNA: TGCAGCGTACCACCGGGACTAGCGCCGTGGTACCAAGAGACCCAGTACTTC.

V is TRBV20-1 and J is TRBJ2-2; 12 bases match TRBD2. J gave up 1 base and V 0 bases, and 6 bases lay outside the gene matches. Germline-derived CDR1 and CDR2 are DFQATT and SNEGSKA (reference sequence). The CDR3 has 18 amino acids. The CDR3 DNA follows: TGCAGTGCTAGAGATCTTTCTAGCGGGAGGGAGAACACCGGGGAGCTGTTTTTT. Translation: CSARDLSSGRENTGELFF.

This clonotype has just a few counts. The chain employs TRBV12-3 or TRBV12-4 and TRBJ2-2; perhaps TRBD1 as D (5 bases). The CDR3 totals 16 residues. The V gene lost 1 base and the J gene lost 4 bases, with 13 bases spanning the gap. Here the CDR3 reads CASSLVSRGPTGELFF. The CDR3 coding sequence is TGTGCCAGCAGTTTAGTCTCAAGGGGTCCCACCGGGGAGCTGTTTTTT.

The genes are TRBV20-1 and TRBJ1-1, with D tentatively TRBD1 (5 bases). V was pared by 0 bases and J by 1 base, with 12 bases between. CDR1 and CDR2 from the germline V gene are DFQATT and SNEGSKA (reference sequence). The CDR3 is made up of 15 amino acids. The CDR3 region has the DNA TGCAGTGCTAGAGATGACGGGGCCAAGAACACTGAAGCTTTCTTT. It yields the protein CSARDDGAKNTEAFF.

This clonotype came up a few times. The chain carries TRBV12-3 or TRBV12-4 and TRBJ1-5; no clear D gene. This CDR3 has 12 residues. The V gene lost 0 bases and the J gene lost 11 bases, with 8 bases spanning the gap. CDR3 protein: CASSLAGFAQHF. The CDR3, as DNA: TGTGCCAGCAGTTTAGCCGGATTTGCCCAGCATTTT.

The chain is built from TRBV6-1 and TRBJ2-7; TRBD1 is a possible D gene (6 bases). V shed 5 bases and J shed 3 bases, with 14 bases lying between them. Germline loops: CDR1 MNHNS, CDR2 SASEGT. The CDR3 is 14 amino acids. The CDR3 DNA reads as TGTGCCAGCAGTCAGGGGCGTGGGTTCTACGAGCAGTACTTC. As protein: CASSQGRGFYEQYF.

The V call is TRBV11-2, the J call TRBJ2-7, with D possibly matching TRBD2 (6 bases). Trimming cost V 3 bases and J 7 bases, with 22 bases left between them. Germline V CDR1 and CDR2: SGHAT, FQNNGV. This CDR3 has 16 residues. The CDR3 loop reads CASSFQWRGGSGEQYF. CDR3 coding DNA: TGTGCCAGCAGCTTTCAGTGGCGGGGTGGTTCTGGGGAGCAGTACTTC.

This clonotype was counted ten times or more. Here the CDR3 omits its conserved ending phenylalanine or tryptophan, so a read error is the likely source. The DNA is left out, because the CDR3 cannot be placed on it with certainty; the CDR3 is given as TCRdb lists it. CDR3 sequence: CASSLKGP. This chain joins TRBV5-1 and TRBJ2-5; the tabulated D call, TRBD1, remains unverified against the DNA. The germline gives CDR1 SGHRS, CDR2 YFSETQ. The CDR3 is 8 residues long, ends included.